The present entry profiles one TCR beta chain with its context. Its specificity is unknown. Libraries were prepared by immunoSEQ multiplex PCR; TCRdb keeps only in-frame clonotypes and omits some of them. The sample has 200,000 to 300,000 clones; 90% are singletons. The record originates from a study of cytomegalovirus exposure and HLA in healthy donors. Broader study findings: Reports credit the classifier with highly specific, highly sensitive diagnosis of cytomegalovirus status. According to a subsequent analysis, TCR clusters identified in the first cohort showed a tendency to co-occur across the roughly 120 validation repertoires. Specificity for CMV antigens was confirmed in vitro for a few of the CMV-associated chains. Some public TCRs appeared in many individuals, while most sequences were rare.

The CDR3 loop spans 14 amino acids. Per germline, CDR1 MDHEN and CDR2 SYDVKM. Unmatched junction bases numbered 7, after V lost 8 bases and J lost 4 bases. This receptor was identified in a woman in her 30s in good health and CMV-seronegative. The sequencing sample was made of PBMCs. The chain combines TRBV28 with TRBJ2-7, with 11 nucleotides matching TRBD2. This chain's CDR3 is CASGSGTSGYEQYF. For the CDR3, the DNA is TGTGCCAGCGGATCTGGGACTAGCGGTTACGAGCAGTACTTC.